The 26 T cell receptor beta chains in this list originate from one sample, sequenced in a study of blood T cell repertoires in COVID-19. TCRdb keeps only in-frame clones here, not all; method: immunoSEQ multiplex PCR. In the table there are 300,000 to 350,000 clones, about nine tenths of which are singletons. The sequencing sample was made of peripheral blood. The source of these receptors is a woman in her thirties with COVID-19, enrolled during active disease.

V usage is TRBV28 and J usage is TRBJ1-2; D perhaps matches TRBD1 (5 bases). This CDR3 has 12 residues. Trimming took off 5 bases at V and 7 bases at J, with 11 bases between the two ends. Germline values: CDR1 MDHEN, CDR2 SYDVKM. The CDR3, as DNA: TGTGCCAGCAGTCGGGGGGGTGGTGGCTACACCTTC. Amino acids: CASSRGGGGYTF.

This chain joins TRBV30 and TRBJ2-3; 13 nucleotides align to TRBD2. V lost 4 bases to trimming and J lost 2 bases; unmatched junction nucleotides: 18. The CDR3 is made up of 20 amino acids. Germline V CDR1 and CDR2: GTSNPN, SVGIG (reference sequence). The CDR3 DNA reads as TGTGCCTGGACTAGTACGACTAGCGGGGGGCCTTTATCCCCCACAGATACGCAGTATTTT. This encodes CAWTSTTSGGPLSPTDTQYF.

The V call is TRBV5-1, the J call TRBJ2-1; 7 nucleotides line up with TRBD1. Germline trimming cut 4 bases from V and 6 bases from J; bases unmatched to any gene: 4. This CDR3 has 13 residues. Germline CDR1 SGHRS, CDR2 YFSETQ. The chain's CDR3 is CASSTTGLNEQFF. The CDR3 DNA is TGCGCCAGCAGCACGACAGGGCTCAATGAGCAGTTCTTC.

The chain has TRBV27 and TRBJ1-1; 8 bases map to TRBD1. The J segment lost 4 bases and the V segment lost 2 bases, leaving 9 bases of the junction unmatched. The CDR3 runs 16 residues. Germline V CDR1 and CDR2: MNHEY, SMNVEV (reference sequence). CDR3 nucleotide sequence: TGTGCCAGCAGTTTAGGACAGGGAAGTGTGGGCACTGAAGCTTTCTTT. This codes for CASSLGQGSVGTEAFF.

The chain links TRBV4-3 to TRBJ1-1; weak D call: TRBD1 (6 bases). Trimming took 4 bases from V and 3 from J, leaving 9 bases between them. From germline, CDR1 is LGHNA and CDR2 YSLEER. The CDR3 runs to 13 residues. In DNA, the CDR3 is TGCGCCAGCAGCCGGGACACCTACACTGAAGCTTTCTTT. This gives the protein CASSRDTYTEAFF.

This chain links TRBV12-3 or TRBV12-4 with TRBJ2-3, with no clear D. The ends were cut back, 3 bases at V and 3 bases at J, with 7 bases in the middle. The CDR3 is made up of 13 amino acids. CDR3 DNA sequence: TGTGCCAGCAGTTTTGGCTCAACAGATACGCAGTATTTT. Translating gives CASSFGSTDTQYF.

J is TRBJ2-5 and V is TRBV5-1; 16 bases are shared with TRBD2. The CDR3 sequence is 16 residues long. CDR1 is SGHRS and CDR2 is YFSETQ in the germline V gene. V was pared by 3 bases and J by 4 bases, with 3 bases of the junction left unmatched. The DNA of the CDR3 is TGCGCCAGCAGCTCCGGGACTAGCGGGGGGGCAGAGACCCAGTACTTC. It codes for CASSSGTSGGAETQYF.

The rearrangement uses TRBV19 and TRBJ2-3; no definite D call. V was clipped by 3 bases and J by 4 bases, with 5 bases between them. Germline values: CDR1 LNHDA, CDR2 SQIVND (reference sequence). This CDR3 is built from 12 residues. The CDR3 nucleotides read TGTGCCAGTAGTATGAGCGCAGATACGCAGTATTTT. Protein sequence: CASSMSADTQYF. The variable domain in full, completed from reference TRBV19 and TRBJ2-3, reads DGGITQSPKYLFRKEGQNVTLSCEQNLNHDAMYWYRQDPGQGLRLIYYSQIVNDFQKGDIAEGYSVSREKKESFPLTVTSAQKNPTAFYLCASSMSADTQYFGPGTRLTVL.

V and J are TRBV7-9 and TRBJ1-4, with 8 bases fitting TRBD1. J gave up 3 bases and V 0 bases, and 3 bases lay outside the gene matches. Germline V gene data show CDR1 as SEHNR and CDR2 as FQNEAQ (reference sequence). CDR3 length: 16 residues. The CDR3 coding sequence is TGTGCCAGCAGCTTAGCGCAACAGGGGGCTAATGAAAAACTGTTTTTT. This translates into CASSLAQQGANEKLFF.

The chain carries TRBV28 and TRBJ2-3, with D possibly being TRBD2 (6 bases). Trimming cost V 7 bases and J 0 bases, with 29 bases left between them. This CDR3 is 20 amino acids long. Germline V gene lookup returns CDR1 MDHEN and CDR2 SYDVKM. CDR3 sequence: CASTPPLGGDIQKSTDTQYF. DNA of the CDR3: TGTGCCAGCACCCCTCCGCTGGGCGGGGATATTCAAAAGAGCACAGATACGCAGTATTTT. Supplemented by reference TRBV28 and TRBJ2-3, the full variable domain reads DVKVTQSSRYLVKRTGEKVFLECVQDMDHENMFWYRQDPGLGLRLIYFSYDVKMKEKGDIPEGYSVSREKKERFSLILESASTNQTSMYLCASTPPLGGDIQKSTDTQYFGPGTRLTVL.

The rearrangement links TRBV6-6 to TRBJ1-1; maybe TRBD1 (6 bases). CDR1 and CDR2 (germline): MNHNY, SVGAGI (reference sequence). The CDR3 is 15 residues long. V gave up 5 bases and J gave up 3 bases, with 16 bases separating them. In DNA, the CDR3 is TGTGCCAGCAGTCCCCGACAGGTCTGGGACACTGAAGCTTTCTTT. Amino acid sequence: CASSPRQVWDTEAFF.

The gene calls are TRBV6-5 and TRBJ1-3; D remains ambiguous. The length of the CDR3 is 12 residues. The V end was cut by 8 bases, the J end by 4 bases, with 9 bases between. CDR1 is MNHEY, CDR2 SVGAGI, per germline. The CDR3 is CASGLQGNTIYF. The DNA for the CDR3 is TGTGCCAGCGGATTACAGGGAAACACCATATATTTT.

The chain links TRBV5-1 to TRBJ2-2; D might be TRBD1 (6 bases). V lost 2 bases to trimming and J lost 3 bases, with 11 bases between them. Germline loops: CDR1 SGHRS, CDR2 YFSETQ. The CDR3 sequence is 15 residues long. CDR3 region: CASSLSGADTGELFF. CDR3 DNA sequence: TGCGCCAGCAGCTTATCAGGGGCGGACACCGGGGAGCTGTTTTTT.

The chain couples TRBV12-3 or TRBV12-4 to TRBJ2-2; 7 bases are a match to TRBD1. CDR3 length: 13 residues. With V trimmed by 6 bases and J by 6 bases, 4 bases remained unmatched. CDR3 sequence reads: CASSPDRAGELFF. The CDR3 DNA is TGTGCCAGCAGCCCCGACAGGGCCGGGGAGCTGTTTTTT.

The genes are TRBV27 and TRBJ2-3; TRBD2 matches at 12 bases. V dropped 6 bases and J dropped 4; count of bases not matched to a gene: 2. The germline V gene has CDR1 MNHEY and CDR2 SMNVEV (reference sequence). The CDR3 runs to 14 residues. The CDR3 DNA reads as TGTGCCAGCAGCCTAGCGGGGGGGGCAGATACGCAGTATTTT. This sequence encodes CASSLAGGADTQYF.

This rearrangement joins TRBV7-9 to TRBJ2-2, with D hard to call. The germline CDR1 and CDR2 sequences are SEHNR and FQNEAQ (reference sequence). This CDR3 is 13 amino acids long. The V and J ends lost 4 bases and 5 bases respectively, with 8 bases between them. In DNA form, the CDR3 reads TGTGCCAGCAGCTCCAGAAAGACCGGGGAGCTGTTTTTT. Its translation is CASSSRKTGELFF.

The chain employs TRBV6-5 and TRBJ1-2, with 7 positions matching TRBD1. Germline V gene sequence: CDR1 MNHEY, CDR2 SVGAGI. Losses at the gene ends were 8 bases for V and 8 bases for J; bases not matched to a gene: 8. This CDR3 region has 12 residues. The CDR3: CASSRQGEGYTF. In DNA, the CDR3 is TGTGCCAGCTCCAGACAGGGTGAAGGCTACACCTTC.

The chain is built from TRBV7-6 and TRBJ2-2; D ambiguous. In germline, CDR1 is SGHVS, CDR2 FNYEAQ. The CDR3 has 14 residues. Trimming took off 10 bases at V and 0 bases at J, with 12 bases between the two ends. The CDR3 DNA reads TGTGCCATTAGTCCCGGTTCGAACACCGGGGAGCTGTTTTTT. Encoded protein: CAISPGSNTGELFF.

The chain combines TRBV3-1 (or the pseudogene TRBV3-2) with TRBJ2-1, with D possibly matching TRBD2 (6 bases). Germline V gene lookup returns CDR1 LGHDT and CDR2 YNNKEL (reference sequence). CDR3 length: 17 amino acids. V dropped 1 base and J dropped 1 base, with 14 bases sitting between them. CDR3 amino acids: CASSQGPGRGSYNEQFF. The CDR3 bases are TGTGCCAGCAGCCAAGGCCCAGGACGGGGGTCCTACAATGAGCAGTTCTTC.

V usage is TRBV9 and J usage is TRBJ1-1; D gene uncertain. V lost 3 bases and J lost 4, with 13 bases in between. The CDR3 is 14 amino acids. Germline CDR1 SGDLS, CDR2 YYNGEE. The CDR3 region has the DNA TGTGCCAGCAGCGCGACCCACGGAGGCACTGAAGCTTTCTTT. It yields the protein CASSATHGGTEAFF.

This clone was detected only once. V usage is TRBV28 and J usage is TRBJ1-5; D is unresolved. The CDR3 loop spans 11 amino acids. Trimming removed 4 bases at V and 15 bases at J, with 13 bases between. Germline values: CDR1 MDHEN, CDR2 SYDVKM. CDR3 protein: CASSSAGGWHF. The CDR3 DNA sequence: TGTGCCAGCAGTTCGGCCGGAGGTTGGCATTTT.

The chain uses TRBV7-3 and TRBJ1-1, with 8 bases that match TRBD1. CDR3 length equals 13 residues. Germline V lookup: CDR1 SGHTA, CDR2 FQGTGA. Germline trimming cut 6 bases from V and 4 bases from J; bases unmatched to any gene: 4. The CDR3 bases are TGTGCCAGCAGTCGTACAGGGGGCACTGAAGCTTTCTTT. Protein: CASSRTGGTEAFF.

This sequence joins TRBV30 and TRBJ1-3, with 7 positions matching TRBD1. After removal of 8 bases from V and 4 bases from J, the junction contained 5 bases not matched to a gene. The CDR3 spans 12 residues. Germline V lookup: CDR1 GTSNPN, CDR2 SVGIG (reference sequence). The CDR3 here is CALPDRGNTIYF. The CDR3 DNA follows: TGTGCCCTCCCGGACAGGGGAAACACCATATATTTT.

As to this clone: This sample includes further DNA sequences coding for the same CDR3. DNA for the CDR3: TGCAGCGTTACAGTGATGAACACTGAAGCTTTCTTT. Protein product: CSVTVMNTEAFF. The gene calls are TRBV29-1 and TRBJ1-1; D unclear. Per germline, CDR1 SQVTM and CDR2 ANQGSEA. The CDR3 runs 12 residues. V gave up 5 bases and J gave up 0 bases, with 7 bases separating them.

The gene calls are TRBV7-2 and TRBJ2-2; 9 positions agree with TRBD1. The CDR3 totals 14 residues. Germline V gene data show CDR1 as SGHTA and CDR2 as FQGNSA. Trimming cost V 5 bases and J 6 bases; bases outside gene matches: 4. DNA of the CDR3: TGTGCCAGCAGCGTCCGGGACAGGGCCGGGGAGCTGTTTTTT. It specifies CASSVRDRAGELFF. Variable domain in full (rest from reference TRBV7-2 and TRBJ2-2): GAGVSQSPSNKVTEKGKDVELRCDPISGHTALYWYRQSLGQGLEFLIYFQGNSAPDKSGLPSDRFSAERTGGSVSTLTIQRTQQEDSAVYLCASSVRDRAGELFFGEGSRLTVL.

This clone was seen once. This sequence joins TRBV28 and TRBJ1-5; 9 nucleotides line up with TRBD1. V trimming: 7 bases; J trimming: 4 bases; junction bases outside the gene matches: 8. This CDR3 comprises 15 residues. Germline V gives CDR1 MDHEN, CDR2 SYDVKM. CDR3 loop: CASKYDRGVNQPQHF. The CDR3 DNA follows: TGTGCCAGCAAGTACGACAGGGGGGTTAATCAGCCCCAGCATTTT.